The source of this T cell receptor beta chain is a study of T cells in Graves' hyperthyroidism and ophthalmopathy. TCR beta CDR3 regions were amplified from RNA transcripts. First-round RT-PCR of the TCR CDR3 relied on the HTBI primer set. TCRdb independently ran MiXCR on the multiplex PCR reads; one entry per CDR3 protein. Here the sample spans approximately 400,000 distinct CDR3 sequences, about 15% being singletons. This clonotype was detected a few times. Per the germline V gene, CDR1 is MNHNS and CDR2 is SASEGT. Trimming stripped 8 bases from V and 5 bases from J, with 15 bases between. The CDR3 is made up of 14 amino acids. Graves' hyperthyroidism was deemed stable given no ophthalmopathy progression within 18 months. Newly diagnosed patients aged 18 to 65 had hyperthyroidism of under 2 months' duration. Criteria for exclusion of patients were uncontrolled infection, other autoimmune disease, pregnancy or lactation.

What was sequenced was blood. V usage is TRBV6-1 and J usage is TRBJ2-2, with a possible D match to TRBD2 (6 bases). The sequence came from a woman between 25 and 40 years old with Graves' hyperthyroidism. The CDR3 here is CASSREIRTGELFF. DNA of the CDR3: TGTGCCAGCTCCCGGGAGATACGGACCGGGGAGCTGTTTTTT.